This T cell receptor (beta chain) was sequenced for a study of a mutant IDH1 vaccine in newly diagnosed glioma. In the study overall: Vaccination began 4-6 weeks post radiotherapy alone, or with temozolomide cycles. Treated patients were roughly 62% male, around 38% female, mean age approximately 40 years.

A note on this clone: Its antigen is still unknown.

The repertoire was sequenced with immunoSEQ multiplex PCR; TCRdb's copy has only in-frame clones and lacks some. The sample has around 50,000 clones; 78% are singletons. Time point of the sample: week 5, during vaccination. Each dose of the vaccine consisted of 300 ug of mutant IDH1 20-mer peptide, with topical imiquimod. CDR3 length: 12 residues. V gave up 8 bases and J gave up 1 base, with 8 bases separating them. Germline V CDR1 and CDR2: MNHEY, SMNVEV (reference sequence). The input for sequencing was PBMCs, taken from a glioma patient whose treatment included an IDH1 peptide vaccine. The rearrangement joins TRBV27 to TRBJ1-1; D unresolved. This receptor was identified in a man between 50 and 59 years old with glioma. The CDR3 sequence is CASGLGNTEAFF. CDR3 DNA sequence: TGTGCCAGCGGTCTTGGGAACACTGAAGCTTTCTTT.